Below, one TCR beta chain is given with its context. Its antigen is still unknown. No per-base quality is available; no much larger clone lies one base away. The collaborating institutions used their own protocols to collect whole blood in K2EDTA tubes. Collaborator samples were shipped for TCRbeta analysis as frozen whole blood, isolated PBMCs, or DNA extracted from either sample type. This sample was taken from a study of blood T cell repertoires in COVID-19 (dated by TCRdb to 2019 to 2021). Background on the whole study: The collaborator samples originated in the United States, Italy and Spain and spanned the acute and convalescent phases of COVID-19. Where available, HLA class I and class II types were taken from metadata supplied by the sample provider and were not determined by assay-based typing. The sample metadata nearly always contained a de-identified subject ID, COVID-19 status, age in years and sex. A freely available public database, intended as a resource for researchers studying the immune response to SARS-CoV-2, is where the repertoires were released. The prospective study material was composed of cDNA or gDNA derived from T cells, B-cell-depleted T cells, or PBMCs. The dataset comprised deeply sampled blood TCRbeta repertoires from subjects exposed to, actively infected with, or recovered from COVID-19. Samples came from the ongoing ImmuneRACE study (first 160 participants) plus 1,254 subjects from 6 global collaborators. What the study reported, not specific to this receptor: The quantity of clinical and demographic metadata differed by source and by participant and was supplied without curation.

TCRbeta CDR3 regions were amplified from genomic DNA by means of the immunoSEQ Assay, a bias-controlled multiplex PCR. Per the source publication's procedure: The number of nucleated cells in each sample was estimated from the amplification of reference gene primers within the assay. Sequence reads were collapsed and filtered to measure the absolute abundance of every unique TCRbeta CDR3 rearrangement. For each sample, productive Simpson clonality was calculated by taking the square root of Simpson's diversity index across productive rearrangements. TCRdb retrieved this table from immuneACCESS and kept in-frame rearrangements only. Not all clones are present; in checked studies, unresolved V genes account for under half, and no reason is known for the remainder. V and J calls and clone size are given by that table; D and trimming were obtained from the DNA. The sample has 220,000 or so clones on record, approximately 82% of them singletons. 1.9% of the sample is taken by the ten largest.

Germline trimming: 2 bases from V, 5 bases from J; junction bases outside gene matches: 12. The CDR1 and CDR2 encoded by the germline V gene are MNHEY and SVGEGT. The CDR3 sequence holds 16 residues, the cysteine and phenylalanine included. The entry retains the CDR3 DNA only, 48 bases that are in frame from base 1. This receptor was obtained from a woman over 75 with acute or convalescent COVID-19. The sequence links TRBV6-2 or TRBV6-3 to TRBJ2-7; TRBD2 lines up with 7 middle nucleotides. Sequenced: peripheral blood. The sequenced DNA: TGTGCCAGCAGTTACGGCACTACCAAGACTAGCAACGAGCAGTACTTC. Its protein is CASSYGTTKTSNEQYF.